This TCR beta chain was identified in a study of cytomegalovirus exposure and HLA in healthy donors. In the study overall: An early release of data contained about 85 million unique TCRs, which came from HLA-typed donors.

The PCR had 60 Vbeta and 13 Jbeta primers. Produced via immunoSEQ multiplex PCR; TCRdb's table is partial and in-frame only. This table holds 180,000 or so clones, 70% to 90% found once. Trimming took 4 bases from V and 5 from J; bases not matched to a gene: 10. The CDR3 length is 18 residues. From germline, CDR1 is SGHVS and CDR2 FQNEAQ. V is TRBV7-8 and J is TRBJ2-5, with 16 bases matching TRBD2. Sequenced material: PBMCs. The sequence came from a man aged 18-30 years in good health and CMV-seropositive. CDR3: CASSSGLAGGPPGETQYF. CDR3 in DNA: TGTGCCAGCAGCTCGGGACTAGCGGGGGGGCCCCCGGGGGAGACCCAGTACTTC.